This T cell receptor (beta chain) emerged from a study of blood T cell repertoires in COVID-19. Overall study context: Sources were T cells, B-cell-depleted T cells, or PBMCs; the material itself was cDNA or gDNA.

This study enrolled people aged roughly 18 to 100 from under 25 US geographic areas. During the 2 weeks before they entered the study, exposed participants had met someone with a PCR-confirmed or clinician-diagnosed COVID-19 case. The germline V gene encodes CDR1 SQVTM and CDR2 ANQGSEA. V shed 6 bases, J shed 5 bases, and the junction held 8 bases outside the gene matches. The length of the CDR3 is 13 residues. Assay used: immunoSEQ multiplex PCR; TCRdb lists only in-frame clones, some missing. The sample includes almost 350,000 clones, about nine tenths of them seen just once. Sequencing was carried out using PBMCs or T cells enriched from blood (not recorded which). The rearrangement joins TRBV29-1 to TRBJ1-2; 8 bases are a match to TRBD1. The clonotype originates from a woman aged 25 to 45 who had been exposed to COVID-19. Here the CDR3 reads CSVGQGKRYGYTF. CDR3 sequence (DNA): TGCAGCGTCGGACAGGGAAAGAGGTATGGCTACACCTTC.